This T cell receptor beta chain stems from a study of cytomegalovirus exposure and HLA in healthy donors. 13 Jbeta primers and 60 Vbeta primers were used for the PCR. TCRdb keeps only in-frame clones here, not all; method: immunoSEQ multiplex PCR. The sample records approximately 140,000 clones, 82% being singletons. With regard to this clone: The antigen remains undetermined. At one boundary the junction diverges from the germline segment, which might be a read error.

The study's findings and limits: Accounts indicate the classifier identified cytomegalovirus status with strong specificity and sensitivity. TRBV6-2, TRBV6-3 and some other V segments were excluded as indistinguishable.

Germline lookup yields CDR1 MGHRA and CDR2 YSYEKL. The CDR3 is made up of 16 amino acids. The receptor was isolated from a man aged 18-30 years in good health and CMV-seropositive. The chain uses TRBV4-1 and TRBJ2-5; 11 positions agree with TRBD2. The DNA end is a closer match to TRBJ2-7, so the J assignment may be wrong. The sample comprised PBMCs. CDR3 nucleotide sequence: TGTGCCAGCAGCCAAGATGGGACTAGCGGCTCCTACGAGCAGTACTTC. Its translation: CASSQDGTSGSYEQYF.